The 32 T cell receptor beta chains in this list originate from one sample, sequenced in a study of cytomegalovirus exposure and HLA in healthy donors. With 60 Vbeta and 13 Jbeta primers, the PCR was carried out. Libraries were prepared by immunoSEQ multiplex PCR; TCRdb keeps only in-frame clonotypes and omits some of them. The sample has about 140,000 clones, roughly two thirds seen once. Specimen: PBMCs. These receptors all stem from a woman aged 40 to 50 in good health and CMV-seronegative.

This chain joins TRBV15 and TRBJ1-1, with D perhaps matching TRBD1 (5 bases). This CDR3 comprises 13 residues. V dropped 0 bases and J dropped 10 bases, with 12 bases sitting between them. Germline V lookup: CDR1 LNHNV, CDR2 YYDKDF (reference sequence). CDR3 nucleotide sequence: TGTGCCACCAGCAGAGATATTGGGGGGGGAGCTTTCTTT. Translated, it gives CATSRDIGGGAFF.

This clone was counted a single time. CDR3 DNA sequence: TGTGCCAGCAGCCCTGTGGACAGACGATTCTCTAACTATGGCTACACCTTC. It translates to CASSPVDRRFSNYGYTF. V is TRBV7-9 and J is TRBJ1-2; D may be TRBD1 (6 bases). The CDR3 is 17 amino acids. CDR1 and CDR2 (germline): SEHNR, FQNEAQ (reference sequence). V was clipped by 5 bases and J by 0 bases, with 19 bases between them.

This chain links TRBV5-1 with TRBJ1-1; D is ambiguous. Germline V gives CDR1 SGHRS, CDR2 YFSETQ. Trimming took 0 bases from V and 3 from J, leaving 18 bases between them. There are 17 residues in the CDR3. CDR3 sequence: CASSLGLGTQSDTEAFF. The CDR3 nucleotides are TGCGCCAGCAGCTTGGGCCTAGGAACCCAGTCAGACACTGAAGCTTTCTTT.

The V gene is TRBV5-4, the J gene TRBJ1-3; 7 bases are a match to TRBD1. Germline assignment: CDR1 SGHNT and CDR2 YYREEE (reference sequence). The CDR3 consists of 18 residues. V dropped 3 bases and J dropped 0; count of bases not matched to a gene: 12. Here the CDR3 reads CASSSIDRVMDSGNTIYF. In nucleotides, the CDR3 is TGTGCCAGCAGCTCCATCGACAGGGTTATGGACTCTGGAAACACCATATATTTT. Drawing the rest from reference TRBV5-4 and TRBJ1-3, the complete variable domain is ETGVTQSPTHLIKTRGQQVTLRCSSQSGHNTVSWYQQALGQGPQFIFQYYREEENGRGNFPPRFSGLQFPNYSSELNVNALELDDSALYLCASSSIDRVMDSGNTIYFGEGSWLTVV.

This clone has more than one count but fewer than ten. The chain joins TRBV6-1 to TRBJ1-6; the D gene is possibly TRBD1 (6 bases). V was clipped by 4 bases and J by 6 bases, with 16 bases between them. The germline gives CDR1 MNHNS, CDR2 SASEGT. This CDR3 is built from 16 residues. The CDR3 loop reads CASSGMGGRINSPLHF. The CDR3 DNA reads as TGTGCCAGCAGTGGAATGGGGGGGCGAATTAATTCACCCCTCCACTTT.

CDR3 protein: CASSPGTGGVGDTQYF. The CDR3 DNA is TGTGCCAGCAGTCCCGGGACAGGGGGTGTTGGGGATACGCAGTATTTT. This chain links TRBV2 with TRBJ2-3, with TRBD1 matching 11 bases. With V trimmed by 5 bases and J by 6 bases, 10 bases remained unmatched. The CDR3 runs to 16 residues. Germline loops: CDR1 SNHLY, CDR2 FYNNEI.

The rearrangement links TRBV28 to TRBJ2-7; D is uncertain. CDR1 and CDR2 (germline): MDHEN, SYDVKM. The length of the CDR3 is 14 residues. V gave up 6 bases and J gave up 6 bases, with 18 bases separating them. As DNA, the CDR3 is TGTGCCAGCAGCCCCGGCCTGCGGCACCTCGAGCAGTACGTC. Translating gives CASSPGLRHLEQYV.

The rearrangement joins TRBV27 to TRBJ2-3, with D maybe TRBD2 (6 bases). This CDR3 is 17 amino acids long. The germline CDR1 and CDR2 sequences are MNHEY and SMNVEV (reference sequence). V lost 2 bases, J lost 0 bases, and 15 bases lay in between. The CDR3 DNA follows: TGTGCCAGCAGTTTAAACCCTAGTGGGGGGAGCACAGATACGCAGTATTTT. Translating it yields CASSLNPSGGSTDTQYF.

V and J are TRBV18 and TRBJ1-1; possible D gene TRBD1, 5 bases. Germline assignment: CDR1 KGHSH and CDR2 LQKENI. Trimming stripped 3 bases from V and 1 base from J, with 15 bases between. CDR3 size: 16 residues. The CDR3 region is CASSPSGRVQNTEAFF. CDR3 DNA sequence: TGTGCCAGCTCACCTTCAGGGCGAGTACAGAACACTGAAGCTTTCTTT.

This sequence joins TRBV2 and TRBJ2-3; maybe TRBD2 (7 bases). Between the trimmed V and J ends, which lost 0 bases and 6 bases, there was a span of 16 bases. The CDR3 has 16 amino acids. CDR1 and CDR2 from the germline V gene are SNHLY and FYNNEI. The CDR3 nucleotides are TGTGCCAGCAGTGAAGCGCTTGTGGGGGGGCCCGATACGCAGTATTTT. It yields the protein CASSEALVGGPDTQYF.

This clone came up once. The gene calls are TRBV5-1 and TRBJ2-5; 7 nucleotides align to TRBD2. V dropped 4 bases and J dropped 5; count of bases not matched to a gene: 5. Germline loops: CDR1 SGHRS, CDR2 YFSETQ. The CDR3 covers 13 residues. The CDR3 reads CASSLWGGETQYF. The CDR3 DNA follows: TGCGCCAGCAGCCTTTGGGGGGGTGAGACCCAGTACTTC.

With respect to this clone: Other nucleotide sequences from this sample produce the same CDR3. The DNA of the CDR3 is TGTGCCAGCAGCTTCCGGGACAGGAACACTGAAGCTTTCTTT. Translated, it gives CASSFRDRNTEAFF. This chain joins TRBV7-9 and TRBJ1-1, with 7 bases identical to TRBD1. The CDR3 totals 14 residues. Germline-derived CDR1 and CDR2 are SEHNR and FQNEAQ (reference sequence). V lost 3 bases, J lost 1 base, and 2 bases stayed unmatched. Filled out from reference TRBV7-9 and TRBJ1-1, the complete variable domain reads DTGVSQNPRHKITKRGQNVTFRCDPISEHNRLYWYRQTLGQGPEFLTYFQNEAQLEKSRLLSDRFSAERPKGSFSTLEIQRTEQGDSAMYLCASSFRDRNTEAFFGQGTRLTVV.

This sequence joins TRBV5-1 and TRBJ2-5; TRBD2 matches 10 bases. CDR3 length equals 16 residues. After removal of 0 bases from V and 0 bases from J, the junction contained 2 bases not matched to a gene. Germline CDR1 SGHRS, CDR2 YFSETQ. CDR3 nucleotide sequence: TGCGCCAGCAGCTTGGAAGGACTAGCGGACCAAGAGACCCAGTACTTC. It is translated as CASSLEGLADQETQYF.

The CDR3 region is CASGLFGNTIYF. CDR3 DNA sequence: TGTGCCAGCGGACTTTTTGGAAACACCATATATTTT. This chain links TRBV28 with TRBJ1-3; D remains ambiguous. CDR1 and CDR2 from the germline V gene are MDHEN and SYDVKM. CDR3 length: 12 amino acids. Trimming cost V 8 bases and J 3 bases, with 8 bases left between them. Variable domain in full (rest from reference TRBV28 and TRBJ1-3): DVKVTQSSRYLVKRTGEKVFLECVQDMDHENMFWYRQDPGLGLRLIYFSYDVKMKEKGDIPEGYSVSREKKERFSLILESASTNQTSMYLCASGLFGNTIYFGEGSWLTVV.

This clone has only one observation. The chain combines TRBV28 with TRBJ2-1; D is uncertain. The CDR3 has 14 residues. Per germline, CDR1 MDHEN and CDR2 SYDVKM. V was cut by 2 bases and J by 6 bases, with 11 bases left in between. The CDR3 loop reads CASSLVLRSNEQFF. The CDR3 DNA reads as TGTGCCAGCAGTTTAGTTCTTCGTAGCAATGAGCAGTTCTTC.

This chain connects TRBV19 to TRBJ1-3; 10 nucleotides agree with TRBD1. Trimming took 5 bases from V and 0 from J; bases not matched to a gene: 13. The germline V gene has CDR1 LNHDA and CDR2 SQIVND (reference sequence). CDR3 length: 19 residues. The CDR3 sequence is CASSANRDRGPLSGNTIYF. CDR3 nucleotides: TGTGCCAGTAGTGCAAACCGGGACAGGGGACCTCTCTCTGGAAACACCATATATTTT.

This clone showed up just a few times. The chain links TRBV4-1 to TRBJ2-1; the match to TRBD1 covers 8 bases. V shed 0 bases, J shed 8 bases, and the junction held 12 bases outside the gene matches. The CDR3 length is 17 residues. The germline gives CDR1 MGHRA, CDR2 YSYEKL. The CDR3: CASSQEVTGQVGDEQFF. The CDR3 DNA is TGCGCCAGCAGCCAAGAAGTAACGGGACAGGTGGGGGATGAGCAGTTCTTC.

A word on this clone: Within the sample, other DNA sequences also encode this same CDR3. This chain links TRBV4-1 with TRBJ1-5; no definite D call. The CDR3 has 13 residues. Germline V gene lookup returns CDR1 MGHRA and CDR2 YSYEKL. Trimming shortened V by 0 bases and J by 6 bases, and 6 bases separated the two germline ends. The CDR3 sequence is CASSQDPGQPQHF. In nucleotides, the CDR3 is TGCGCCAGCAGCCAAGATCCAGGTCAGCCCCAGCATTTT.

The V gene is TRBV11-2, the J gene TRBJ2-5; D might be TRBD2 (6 bases). This CDR3 comprises 16 residues. With 2 bases removed from V and 1 base from J, the gap between germline ends came to 14 bases. Germline V gene data show CDR1 as SGHAT and CDR2 as FQNNGV. CDR3 sequence: CASSLRRDGPQETQYF. CDR3 coding DNA: TGTGCCAGCAGCTTACGGAGGGATGGTCCCCAAGAGACCCAGTACTTC.

This clone is classed as medium-sized. The chain is built from TRBV9 and TRBJ1-5, with 9 bases that match TRBD1. The germline gives CDR1 SGDLS, CDR2 YYNGEE. V trimming: 4 bases; J trimming: 6 bases; junction bases outside the gene matches: 8. This CDR3 has 15 residues. The CDR3 DNA follows: TGTGCCAGCAGCCTCGGGACAGGGTCGGGTCAGCCCCAGCATTTT. Amino acids: CASSLGTGSGQPQHF. The full variable domain, in which reference TRBV9 and TRBJ1-5 provide the parts outside the CDR3, is DSGVTQTPKHLITATGQRVTLRCSPRSGDLSVYWYQQSLDQGLQFLIQYYNGEERAKGNILERFSAQQFPDLHSELNLSSLELGDSALYFCASSLGTGSGQPQHFGDGTRLSIL.

The gene calls are TRBV4-1 and TRBJ1-1, with D tentatively TRBD1 (5 bases). Trimming pared 1 base from V and 10 bases from J, leaving 16 bases between. CDR1 and CDR2 (germline): MGHRA, YSYEKL. The CDR3 sequence is 14 residues long. CDR3 coding DNA: TGCGCCAGCAGCCAAGGTACGGCAGGGCGCAGAGCTTTCTTT. Translation: CASSQGTAGRRAFF.

V is TRBV5-1 and J is TRBJ1-4; maybe TRBD1 (5 bases). This CDR3 has 14 residues. Trimming left V 4 bases short and J 4 bases short, with 11 bases between. Germline CDR1 and CDR2: SGHRS and YFSETQ. The CDR3 bases are TGCGCCAGCAGCCGGGGGGAATATAATGAAAAACTGTTTTTT. Protein sequence: CASSRGEYNEKLFF. Full variable domain (rest looked up from reference TRBV5-1 and TRBJ1-4): KAGVTQTPRYLIKTRGQQVTLSCSPISGHRSVSWYQQTPGQGLQFLFEYFSETQRNKGNFPGRFSGRQFSNSRSEMNVSTLELGDSALYLCASSRGEYNEKLFFGSGTQLSVL.

This clone was observed once. The J gene is TRBJ1-1, the V gene TRBV7-6; 7 bases map to TRBD1. The germline CDR1 and CDR2 sequences are SGHVS and FNYEAQ. With V trimmed by 5 bases and J by 4 bases, 7 bases remained unmatched. CDR3 size: 14 residues. The CDR3 sequence: CASSVRDSSTEAFF. The DNA of the CDR3 is TGTGCCAGCAGCGTGCGGGACAGTTCCACTGAAGCTTTCTTT. Supplemented by reference TRBV7-6 and TRBJ1-1, the full variable domain reads GAGVSQSPRYKVTKRGQDVALRCDPISGHVSLYWYRQALGQGPEFLTYFNYEAQQDKSGLPNDRFSAERPEGSISTLTIQRTEQRDSAMYRCASSVRDSSTEAFFGQGTRLTVV.

This clone showed up just once. The genes are TRBV7-8 and TRBJ1-5; 7 bases are a match to TRBD1. CDR3 length equals 15 residues. Germline assignment: CDR1 SGHVS and CDR2 FQNEAQ. V was clipped by 0 bases and J by 7 bases; unmatched bases: 6. Here the CDR3 DNA reads TGTGCCAGCAGCTTAGCTAGGACAGGTAGGCAGCCCCAGCATTTT. It encodes CASSLARTGRQPQHF.

The chain joins TRBV2 to TRBJ1-5; tentative D call: TRBD1 (6 bases). CDR1 and CDR2 (germline): SNHLY, FYNNEI. This CDR3 has 15 amino acids. V was shortened by 4 bases and J by 7 bases, with 17 bases between the two germline ends. The DNA of the CDR3 is TGTGCCAGCAGTGTTCAGCTCGGACAGACCCAGCCCCAGCATTTT. Protein: CASSVQLGQTQPQHF.

The gene calls are TRBV7-2 and TRBJ1-5; D gene ambiguous. Looked up from germline, CDR1 is SGHTA and CDR2 is FQGNSA. The CDR3 is 16 amino acids. Trimming left V 0 bases short and J 6 bases short, with 15 bases between. The CDR3 nucleotides are TGTGCCAGCAGCTTAGCGGGAGGAGGTCAGGTTCAGCCCCAGCATTTT. Residues: CASSLAGGGQVQPQHF.

The CDR3 DNA is TGTGCCAGCAGCTTTGGACCTAGCTCCTACGAGCAGTACGTC. Protein sequence: CASSFGPSSYEQYV. V usage is TRBV11-2 and J usage is TRBJ2-7; the D is unclear. Germline V gene lookup returns CDR1 SGHAT and CDR2 FQNNGV. CDR3 length: 14 amino acids. Trimming pared 3 bases from V and 0 bases from J, leaving 9 bases between.

The chain recombines TRBV5-1 with TRBJ2-2; D not certain. CDR1 and CDR2 from the germline V gene are SGHRS and YFSETQ. The V gene lost 1 base and the J gene lost 0 bases, with 7 bases spanning the gap. The CDR3 extends over 15 amino acids. The CDR3 coding sequence is TGCGCCAGCAGCTTGTTTCCCGCGAACACCGGGGAGCTGTTTTTT. Protein sequence: CASSLFPANTGELFF.

This chain uses TRBV11-3 with TRBJ2-2, with D possibly TRBD1 on 6 matching bases. Germline assignment: CDR1 SGHNT and CDR2 YENEEA. Trimming removed 4 bases from V and 1 base from J, with 13 bases in between. This CDR3 contains 16 residues. The CDR3 is CASSSWDKGNTGELFF. The DNA of the CDR3 is TGTGCCAGCAGCTCGTGGGACAAGGGGAACACCGGGGAGCTGTTTTTT. Variable domain in full (rest from reference TRBV11-3 and TRBJ2-2): EAGVVQSPRYKIIEKKQPVAFWCNPISGHNTLYWYLQNLGQGPELLIRYENEEAVDDSQLPKDRFSAERLKGVDSTLKIQPAELGDSAVYLCASSSWDKGNTGELFFGEGSRLTVL.

The chain couples TRBV9 to TRBJ2-3; 11 bases line up with TRBD2. The CDR3 covers 15 residues. Germline lookup yields CDR1 SGDLS and CDR2 YYNGEE. The V gene end was trimmed by 3 bases and the J gene end by 9 bases; junction bases not matched to a gene: 9. The DNA for the CDR3 is TGTGCCAGCAGCGACTTTAGCGGGGGGGCGGCGACGCAGTATTTT. Its translation: CASSDFSGGAATQYF.

The chain carries TRBV5-6 and TRBJ2-2; D may be TRBD1 (6 bases). CDR3 length: 15 residues. Trimming removed 4 bases at V and 0 bases at J, with 10 bases between. Per germline, CDR1 SGHDT and CDR2 YYEEEE. CDR3 sequence (DNA): TGTGCCAGCAGCCCGGGACACACGAACACCGGGGAGCTGTTTTTT. This translates into CASSPGHTNTGELFF.

The CDR3 region has the DNA TGTGCCAGCAGTCCCGTCGAGTTAGCGGAAAAACTGTTTTTT. Translated: CASSPVELAEKLFF. This chain joins TRBV11-2 and TRBJ1-4; D gene ambiguous. The CDR3 totals 14 residues. V shed 6 bases and J shed 8 bases, with 16 bases lying between them. Germline V gene data show CDR1 as SGHAT and CDR2 as FQNNGV.